These T cell receptor beta chains were read from a single sample in a study of PD-1 blockade in classical Hodgkin lymphoma. Here immunoSEQ multiplex PCR was the method, and the copy in TCRdb shows in-frame clones only, minus some. The sample has some 39,000 clones, approximately 78% seen once. The sample was peripheral blood mononuclear cells (PBMCs), taken before the fourth cycle of nivolumab. All receptors come from a human donor with classical Hodgkin lymphoma. The CDR3 runs from the conserved cysteine through the conserved F or W. A D gene is named only where the DNA matches it firmly.

V gene: TRBV11-2
J gene: TRBJ1-1
D gene: -
CDR3 protein: CASSLSRLNTEAFF

V gene: TRBV7-9
J gene: TRBJ2-7
D gene: -
CDR3 protein: CASSLASWDLAEQYF

V gene: TRBV7-8
J gene: TRBJ2-2
D gene: -
CDR3 protein: CASSLGLASTGELFF

V gene: TRBV7-9
J gene: TRBJ1-4
D gene: TRBD1
CDR3 protein: CASSVRGSNEKLFF

V gene: TRBV5-5
J gene: TRBJ2-5
D gene: TRBD1
CDR3 protein: CASSGPGQGLETQYF

V gene: TRBV9
J gene: TRBJ2-1
D gene: TRBD1
CDR3 protein: CASSARQGPYNEQFF

V gene: TRBV7-8
J gene: TRBJ2-1
D gene: -
CDR3 protein: CASSLEVGGRNEQFF

V gene: TRBV9
J gene: TRBJ2-7
D gene: -
CDR3 protein: CASSVDWGYEQYF

V gene: TRBV6-5
J gene: TRBJ2-7
D gene: -
CDR3 protein: CASSYSAGQIYEQYF

V gene: TRBV5-1
J gene: TRBJ2-1
D gene: TRBD2
CDR3 protein: CASSYSGPLFNEQFF

V gene: TRBV4-3
J gene: TRBJ1-4
D gene: TRBD1
CDR3 protein: CASSHETPGQGVEKLFF

V gene: TRBV9
J gene: TRBJ2-1
D gene: -
CDR3 protein: CASSRAGLRNEQFF

V gene: TRBV6-5
J gene: TRBJ1-2
D gene: -
CDR3 protein: CASSYDPGIDGYTF

V gene: TRBV6-5
J gene: TRBJ1-2
D gene: -
CDR3 protein: CASIQRSLANYGYTF

V gene: TRBV4-3
J gene: TRBJ2-3
D gene: -
CDR3 protein: CASSQQGFQTDTQYF

V gene: TRBV6-5
J gene: TRBJ2-2
D gene: TRBD2
CDR3 protein: CASSYPLAGNTGELFF

V gene: TRBV11-3
J gene: TRBJ2-1
D gene: TRBD2
CDR3 protein: CASSPSSGYNEQFF

V gene: TRBV7-2
J gene: TRBJ1-2
D gene: -
CDR3 protein: CASSLVSGANGYTF

V gene: TRBV29-1
J gene: -
D gene: TRBD1
CDR3 protein: CSVTGTGLGEQYF

V gene: TRBV6-5
J gene: TRBJ1-4
D gene: -
CDR3 protein: CASSYSGVGTNEKLFF

V gene: TRBV5-1
J gene: TRBJ1-4
D gene: -
CDR3 protein: CASSLSPGADEKLFF

V gene: TRBV6-1
J gene: TRBJ1-1
D gene: TRBD1
CDR3 protein: CASNWDRDTEAFF

V gene: TRBV19
J gene: TRBJ1-4
D gene: -
CDR3 protein: CASSIGRGNEKLFF

V gene: TRBV7-2
J gene: TRBJ2-1
D gene: TRBD2
CDR3 protein: CASSRWTSGVNEQFF

V gene: TRBV2
J gene: TRBJ1-2
D gene: -
CDR3 protein: CASSAGTFYGYTF

V gene: TRBV30
J gene: TRBJ1-4
D gene: -
CDR3 protein: CAWRMAQAGEKLFF

V gene: TRBV9
J gene: TRBJ1-1
D gene: -
CDR3 protein: CASSSAGAAAFF

V gene: TRBV13
J gene: TRBJ2-2
D gene: TRBD1
CDR3 protein: CASSRRQGVTGELFF

V gene: TRBV6-5
J gene: TRBJ2-7
D gene: -
CDR3 protein: CASSEWNGGEQYF

V gene: TRBV28
J gene: TRBJ1-5
D gene: -
CDR3 protein: CASRDTVTRPQHF

V gene: TRBV5-1
J gene: TRBJ1-2
D gene: -
CDR3 protein: CASSLEAGKIYGYTF

V gene: TRBV7-7
J gene: TRBJ2-3
D gene: -
CDR3 protein: CASSLGRGLTDTQYF

V gene: TRBV28
J gene: TRBJ1-2
D gene: TRBD1
CDR3 protein: CASMVRTGDGYTF

V gene: TRBV2
J gene: TRBJ2-7
D gene: TRBD1
CDR3 protein: CASKLRGQFYEQYF

V gene: TRBV5-1
J gene: TRBJ2-7
D gene: -
CDR3 protein: CASSQQGGYEQYF

V gene: TRBV28
J gene: TRBJ2-7
D gene: TRBD1
CDR3 protein: CASIKSGQGAEQYF

V gene: TRBV7-2
J gene: TRBJ1-2
D gene: TRBD1
CDR3 protein: CASSSNRGRDGYTF

V gene: TRBV14
J gene: TRBJ1-1
D gene: -
CDR3 protein: CASSLVGGENTEAFF

V gene: TRBV29-1
J gene: TRBJ2-3
D gene: -
CDR3 protein: CSVEGRDSTDTQYF

V gene: TRBV19
J gene: TRBJ1-2
D gene: TRBD1
CDR3 protein: CASSIHFGTVDGYTF

V gene: TRBV27
J gene: TRBJ2-1
D gene: -
CDR3 protein: CASRGASSYNEQFF

V gene: TRBV19
J gene: TRBJ2-7
D gene: -
CDR3 protein: CASSGRWGHSYEQYF

V gene: TRBV12-1
J gene: TRBJ2-7
D gene: -
CDR3 protein: CASSSDGKQTYEQYF

V gene: TRBV7-3
J gene: TRBJ2-3
D gene: -
CDR3 protein: CASSLYGGEVDTQYF

V gene: TRBV27
J gene: TRBJ1-1
D gene: -
CDR3 protein: CASALWVNTEAFF

V gene: TRBV29-1
J gene: TRBJ2-7
D gene: -
CDR3 protein: CSVVVQGSYEQYF

V gene: TRBV4-3
J gene: TRBJ1-5
D gene: -
CDR3 protein: CASSPFWDGDQPQHF